These 9 T cell receptor beta chains were sequenced from one sample in a study of patients and donors after allogeneic stem cell transplantation. MiXCR, applied by TCRdb to the RT-PCR reads, yields one record per CDR3 protein. The sample lists 150,000 to 200,000 distinct CDR3 sequences, 41% seen once, with 30% to 35% in the top ten. The sample comprised blood, either unsorted or a sorted T cell fraction (not recorded which). These receptors originate from a human donor who was either an allogeneic HSCT recipient or a stem cell or donor lymphocyte infusion donor (not recorded which). It is not recorded whose cells these are; they may come from a transplant donor.

This clonotype was counted a few times. The chain recombines TRBV6-6 with TRBJ1-5; no definite D call. The V and J ends lost 0 bases and 5 bases respectively, with 11 bases between them. Germline V gives CDR1 MNHNY, CDR2 SVGAGI (reference sequence). This CDR3 has 15 amino acids. The CDR3 protein is CASSYSDNGYQPQHF. CDR3 nucleotide sequence: TGTGCCAGCAGTTACTCAGATAATGGTTATCAGCCCCAGCATTTT.

This chain connects TRBV28 to TRBJ1-2, with D hard to call. The CDR3 contains 15 residues. The V end was cut by 3 bases, the J end by 5 bases, with 16 bases between. The germline V gene encodes CDR1 MDHEN and CDR2 SYDVKM. CDR3 bases: TGTGCCAGCAGTTTTCGTGAGGTCCTTTTTTATGGCTACACCTTC. It is translated as CASSFREVLFYGYTF.

This clonotype was counted once. The rearrangement links TRBV27 to TRBJ1-2, with 7 bases aligning to TRBD1. This CDR3 contains 16 residues. CDR1 and CDR2 (germline): MNHEY, SMNVEV (reference sequence). The V segment lost 5 bases and the J segment 2 bases; nucleotides outside the gene matches: 11. CDR3 loop: CASSPQLRGGNYGYTF. CDR3 bases: TGTGCCAGCAGTCCTCAACTGAGAGGGGGCAACTATGGCTACACCTTC.

This clonotype was seen a few times. The chain carries TRBV12-3 or TRBV12-4 and TRBJ1-2; D is ambiguous. There are 13 residues in the CDR3. V was cut by 5 bases and J by 4 bases, with 11 bases left in between. The CDR3: CASSTGSFYGYTF. The CDR3 DNA follows: TGTGCCAGCAGTACCGGGAGCTTCTATGGCTACACCTTC.

The J gene is TRBJ2-1, the V gene TRBV15, with unresolved D. The CDR3 length is 14 residues. Trimming removed 0 bases from V and 9 bases from J, with 12 bases in between. Germline V gives CDR1 LNHNV, CDR2 YYDKDF (reference sequence). DNA for the CDR3: TGTGCCACCAGCAGAGATCACCAGTCTGGTGAGCAGTTCTTC. Residues: CATSRDHQSGEQFF.

This clonotype turned up a few times. V usage is TRBV9 and J usage is TRBJ1-5; D is perhaps TRBD1 (6 bases). Germline V lookup: CDR1 SGDLS, CDR2 YYNGEE. This CDR3 has 16 residues. V shed 3 bases and J shed 2 bases, with 15 bases lying between them. CDR3: CASSDREPKGNQPQHF. CDR3 DNA sequence: TGTGCCAGCAGCGACAGGGAGCCGAAGGGCAATCAGCCCCAGCATTTT.

The chain is built from TRBV9 and TRBJ2-3, with TRBD2 identical over 7 bases. The V and J ends lost 5 bases and 4 bases, in that order; junction bases with no gene match: 4. CDR3 length: 13 residues. Germline loops: CDR1 SGDLS, CDR2 YYNGEE. The CDR3 coding sequence is TGTGCCAGCAGGAGGGAGGGGTCAGATACGCAGTATTTT. Translation: CASRREGSDTQYF.

CDR3 nucleotide sequence: TGCGCCAGCAGCCAAGGGAGGGGGACTGGGGAGACCCAGTACTTC. This sequence encodes CASSQGRGTGETQYF. V usage is TRBV4-3 and J usage is TRBJ2-5, with D tentatively TRBD1 or TRBD2 (6 bases each). CDR3 size: 15 residues. The germline V and J ends were trimmed by 1 base and 5 bases, with 14 bases remaining between them. Germline assignment: CDR1 LGHNA and CDR2 YSLEER.

The V and J genes are TRBV20-1 and TRBJ1-5; D unresolved. The ends were cut back, 0 bases at V and 2 bases at J, with 11 bases in the middle. Germline V gene lookup returns CDR1 DFQATT and CDR2 SNEGSKA (reference sequence). This CDR3 has 15 amino acids. The CDR3, as DNA: TGCAGTGCTAGAGATCCCAGAGGTGGCAATCAGCCCCAGCATTTT. Translating gives CSARDPRGGNQPQHF.